This T cell receptor beta chain was obtained from a study of blood T cell repertoires in COVID-19 (dated by TCRdb to the early 2020s). Context from the whole study: Samples from collaborators originated in the United States, Italy and Spain and spanned both the acute and convalescent phases of COVID-19. The repertoires were made available in a free public database intended to serve as a resource for research on the immune response to SARS-CoV-2. The prospective study material was composed of cDNA or gDNA derived from T cells, B-cell-depleted T cells, or PBMCs. Subjects who had been exposed to COVID-19, were actively infected with it, or had recovered from it provided the deeply sampled blood TCRbeta repertoires that made up the dataset. A de-identified subject ID, COVID-19 status, age in years and sex were almost always included in the sample metadata. Where available, HLA class I and class II types were obtained from metadata supplied by the sample provider rather than from assay-based typing. Samples came from the ongoing ImmuneRACE study (first 160 participants) plus 1,254 subjects from 6 global collaborators. The study at large found these results: The quantity of clinical and demographic metadata differed by source and by participant and was supplied without curation.

One collaborating source in Seattle enrolled patients during active infection and followed them longitudinally through the course of disease. Each collaborating institution followed its own protocols to collect whole blood in K2EDTA tubes. For TCRbeta analysis, collaborators shipped samples as frozen whole blood, isolated PBMCs, or DNA extracted from either of those sample types. Of note for this clone: Its antigen target is currently unknown. No quality values exist for individual bases; no much larger clone is one base distant.

V ends up 6 bases short and J 5 bases short, with an unmatched junction base count of 7. Reading from cysteine to phenylalanine, the CDR3 counts 14 amino acids. The CDR3 DNA has 42 bases and is translated from base 1. Sequences SQVTM (CDR1) and ANQGSEA (CDR2) are obtained from the germline V gene. TCRbeta CDR3 regions were amplified from genomic DNA by means of the immunoSEQ Assay, a bias-controlled multiplex PCR. The paper's data handling went like this. The number of nucleated cells in each sample was estimated from the amplification of reference gene primers within the assay. Sequence reads were collapsed and filtered to measure the absolute abundance of every unique TCRbeta CDR3 rearrangement. For each sample, productive Simpson clonality was calculated as the square root of Simpson's diversity index across productive rearrangements. TCRdb holds this immuneACCESS table with in-frame rearrangements only. Some clones are missing; in checked studies, unresolved V genes explain under half, and the rest has no known cause. The V and J calls and clone size are taken from that table; D and trimming were inferred from the DNA. This sample holds about 49,000 clones; about four fifths were observed only once. The ten largest clones add up to about a fifth of the sample.

Sequencing was performed on peripheral blood. Rearrangement joined TRBV29-1 to TRBJ1-1, with 12 junctional bases fitting TRBD1. The receptor was isolated from a woman of 80 years or more with COVID-19, enrolled during active disease. The CDR3 protein sequence reads: CSVKGQGASTEAFF. The DNA sequence is given as TGCAGCGTCAAGGGACAGGGGGCATCTACTGAAGCTTTCTTT. The full variable domain, completed from the reference TRBV29-1 and TRBJ1-1 proteins outside the CDR3, reads SAVISQKPSRDICQRGTSLTIQCQVDSQVTMMFWYRQQPGQSLTLIATANQGSEATYESGFVIDKFPISRPNLTFSTLTVSNMSPEDSSIYLCSVKGQGASTEAFFGQGTRLTVV.